Below are 10 T cell receptor beta chains sequenced from a single sample in a study of PD-L1 blockade in urothelial cancer. The time point is: peripheral blood 6 weeks after treatment start. The method was immunoSEQ multiplex PCR; TCRdb's version includes in-frame clones alone and lacks a portion of them. The data contain 75,000 to 100,000 clones, roughly 85% of them seen just once; the ten biggest clones take up around 7.7%. The source was PBMCs, collected around atezolizumab (anti-PD-L1) treatment. These receptors originate from a man in his sixties or seventies with urothelial cancer.

This clone showed up just once. The V gene is TRBV5-4, the J gene TRBJ2-2; maybe TRBD1 (6 bases). V lost 5 bases to trimming and J lost 1 base, with 12 bases between them. CDR1 is SGHNT, CDR2 YYREEE, per germline (reference sequence). CDR3 size: 15 residues. CDR3: CASSGPGQNTGELFF. The DNA for the CDR3 is TGTGCCAGCAGTGGACCGGGACAGAACACCGGGGAGCTGTTTTTT.

The chain links TRBV6-1 to TRBJ2-5; possibly TRBD2 for D (6 bases). The CDR3 consists of 17 residues. The V and J ends lost 4 bases and 0 bases respectively, with 18 bases between them. Per germline, CDR1 MNHNS and CDR2 SASEGT. CDR3 sequence (DNA): TGTGCCAGCAGTGCCGGGACTCTCTCTTCGTACCAAGAGACCCAGTACTTC. Residues: CASSAGTLSSYQETQYF.

This chain uses TRBV11-2 with TRBJ2-2; tentatively, D is TRBD1 (5 bases). Germline lookup yields CDR1 SGHAT and CDR2 FQNNGV. There are 13 residues in the CDR3. The CDR3, as DNA: TGTGCTGTAAGGGGAACGAACACCGGGGAGCTGTTTTTT. It is translated as CAVRGTNTGELFF.

The CDR3, as DNA: TGTGCCAGCAGTTCAGGACAGGGGCCCTATGGCTACACCTTC. As protein: CASSSGQGPYGYTF. The V call is TRBV28, the J call TRBJ1-2; TRBD1 agrees at 9 bases. Germline-derived CDR1 and CDR2 are MDHEN and SYDVKM. The CDR3 has 14 residues. The J segment lost 4 bases and the V segment lost 4 bases, leaving 4 bases of the junction unmatched.

The chain recombines TRBV30 with TRBJ1-1; no definite D call. This CDR3 has 16 residues. Germline-derived CDR1 and CDR2 are GTSNPN and SVGIG (reference sequence). V lost 1 base and J lost 2, with 17 bases in between. In nucleotides, the CDR3 is TGTGCCTGGAGTGCAGGCGCTCGAATACCTAACACTGAAGCTTTCTTT. Its protein product is CAWSAGARIPNTEAFF.

The genes are TRBV30 and TRBJ1-4; D ambiguous. This CDR3 has 17 residues. Germline V gene sequence: CDR1 GTSNPN, CDR2 SVGIG (reference sequence). Trimming shortened V by 0 bases and J by 8 bases, and 22 bases separated the two germline ends. The CDR3 region is CAWSVPARVRIFEKLFF. CDR3 nucleotide sequence: TGTGCCTGGAGTGTACCTGCCCGGGTTCGCATCTTCGAAAAACTGTTTTTT.

This chain joins TRBV21-1 and TRBJ1-1. TRBV21-1 is a recognized pseudogene. There are 14 residues in the CDR3. The CDR3, as DNA: TGTGCCAGCAGCAAAAGTGCAGGGAGGACTGAAGCTTTCTTT. It encodes CASSKSAGRTEAFF.

The chain combines TRBV19 with TRBJ2-6, with a weak D call TRBD1 (5 bases). CDR3 size: 18 residues. Between the trimmed V and J ends, which lost 0 bases and 0 bases, there was a span of 12 bases. Germline V gene lookup returns CDR1 LNHDA and CDR2 SQIVND (reference sequence). The CDR3 DNA follows: TGTGCCAGTAGTATAGAGTCAGGCAGGGCCTCTGGGGCCAACGTCCTGACTTTC. It translates to CASSIESGRASGANVLTF.

The chain carries TRBV9 and TRBJ1-3; 8 nucleotides match TRBD1. J lost 2 bases, V lost 4 bases, and 5 bases had no gene match. Germline V CDR1 and CDR2: SGDLS, YYNGEE. The CDR3 spans 15 residues. The CDR3 sequence: CASSQTGGPGNTIYF. As DNA, the CDR3 is TGTGCCAGCAGCCAAACAGGGGGGCCTGGAAACACCATATATTTT.

The V and J genes are TRBV4-1 and TRBJ1-4; 7 positions agree with TRBD1. CDR3 length equals 16 residues. Germline V gene lookup returns CDR1 MGHRA and CDR2 YSYEKL. The ends lost 0 bases at V and 7 bases at J; junction bases unmatched: 8. The CDR3 loop is CASSQDTGANIEKLFF. The CDR3 DNA reads as TGCGCCAGCAGCCAAGATACAGGGGCGAATATTGAAAAACTGTTTTTT.